The clone carrying this T cell receptor (beta chain) was observed once. Its antigen is currently unknown. The data derive from a study of cytomegalovirus exposure and HLA in healthy donors. Study-wide results and limits: Donors were assumed by presence/absence analyses to have roughly uniform sequencing depth. A further, later analysis showed that HLA-associated TCR beta chains (compared with equally common others) were more clonally expanded.

A multiplex PCR was run with 60 Vbeta primers and 13 Jbeta primers. Clones were read by immunoSEQ multiplex PCR, and TCRdb kept only the in-frame ones, dropping some. The sample shows 150,000 to 200,000 clones, over 75% of them seen only once. In germline, CDR1 is SGHRS, CDR2 YFSETQ. V lost 4 bases and J lost 0; bases outside the gene matches: 9. There are 17 residues in the CDR3. The clonotype comes from a woman aged 25 to 39 in good health and CMV-seronegative. Sequencing was carried out using PBMCs. The chain is built from TRBV5-1 and TRBJ1-4; 7 nucleotides agree with TRBD1. The CDR3 DNA is TGCGCCAGCAGCCGTAGACAGGGCTATGCAACTAATGAAAAACTGTTTTTT. This encodes CASSRRQGYATNEKLFF.